These 14 T cell receptor beta chains share one sample of origin, sequenced in a study of blood T cell repertoires in COVID-19. Clones were read by immunoSEQ multiplex PCR, and TCRdb kept only the in-frame ones, dropping some. The table shows 120,000 to 150,000 clones, with 85% to 90% occurring only once. Sequenced sample: peripheral blood. The receptors were sampled from a woman between 55 and 75 years old with acute or convalescent COVID-19.

V and J are TRBV5-4 and TRBJ1-6; no firm D call. The germline V gene has CDR1 SGHNT and CDR2 YYREEE (reference sequence). This CDR3 has 14 amino acids. Trimming cost V 4 bases and J 5 bases, with 10 bases left between them. The CDR3 is CASSHSRDNSPLHF. For the CDR3, the DNA is TGTGCCAGCAGCCACTCCCGGGATAATTCACCCCTCCACTTT.

This clone was recorded only once. The V and J genes are TRBV4-3 and TRBJ1-1; possibly TRBD1 for D (5 bases). Trimming stripped 0 bases from V and 2 bases from J, with 10 bases between. The CDR3 sequence is 15 residues long. Germline-derived CDR1 and CDR2 are LGHNA and YSLEER. CDR3 amino acids: CASSQDQGSNTEAFF. The CDR3 DNA follows: TGCGCCAGCAGCCAAGATCAGGGCAGCAACACTGAAGCTTTCTTT.

The chain is built from TRBV6-2 or TRBV6-3 and TRBJ1-1; TRBD1 is a possible D gene (6 bases). This CDR3 has 13 amino acids. The V and J ends lost 5 bases and 6 bases respectively, with 13 bases between them. CDR1 is MNHEY, CDR2 SVGEGT, per germline. The CDR3 sequence: CASSIDRSSEAFF. The CDR3 DNA reads as TGTGCCAGCAGTATTGACAGGAGCTCTGAAGCTTTCTTT.

This clone appeared once. The V call is TRBV4-1, the J call TRBJ1-1, with D unresolved. Germline CDR1 and CDR2: MGHRA and YSYEKL. The CDR3 is 15 residues long. Trimming took off 1 base at V and 3 bases at J, with 12 bases between the two ends. CDR3 region: CASSQGPRGDTEAFF. The CDR3 nucleotides read TGCGCCAGCAGCCAAGGGCCTAGAGGAGACACTGAAGCTTTCTTT.

V usage is TRBV7-3 and J usage is TRBJ2-1; 11 nucleotides line up with TRBD2. With 1 base clipped from V and 7 bases from J, the junction kept 3 bases outside the gene matches. The CDR3 is 15 amino acids. The germline V gene has CDR1 SGHTA and CDR2 FQGTGA. The CDR3 here is CASSLISGGANEQFF. DNA for the CDR3: TGTGCCAGCAGCTTAATTAGCGGGGGGGCGAATGAGCAGTTCTTC.

The chain links TRBV6-6 to TRBJ1-3; 10 bases are shared with TRBD1. The CDR3 contains 16 residues. Looked up from germline, CDR1 is MNHNY and CDR2 is SVGAGI (reference sequence). V shed 6 bases, J shed 4 bases, and the junction held 9 bases outside the gene matches. The CDR3 DNA is TGTGCCAGCAGCTCCCGGGGGACAGGGGCCGGAAACACCATATATTTT. Translating gives CASSSRGTGAGNTIYF.

This clone appeared a single time. This rearrangement joins TRBV28 to TRBJ1-3; TRBD1 agrees at 8 bases. The CDR3 has 15 residues. Per the germline V gene, CDR1 is MDHEN and CDR2 is SYDVKM. The J segment lost 2 bases and the V segment lost 0 bases, leaving 0 bases of the junction unmatched. The CDR3: CASSLWGQAGNTIYF. The CDR3 DNA is TGTGCCAGCAGTTTATGGGGACAGGCTGGAAACACCATATATTTT. Together with reference TRBV28 and TRBJ1-3, the CDR3 gives the full variable domain: DVKVTQSSRYLVKRTGEKVFLECVQDMDHENMFWYRQDPGLGLRLIYFSYDVKMKEKGDIPEGYSVSREKKERFSLILESASTNQTSMYLCASSLWGQAGNTIYFGEGSWLTVV.

This clone appeared once. V is TRBV27 and J is TRBJ2-7; TRBD1 aligns across 7 bases. This CDR3 is built from 14 residues. Germline lookup yields CDR1 MNHEY and CDR2 SMNVEV (reference sequence). V lost 7 bases to trimming and J lost 4 bases; unmatched junction nucleotides: 10. The CDR3 here is CASTIRTGGYEQYF. The CDR3 DNA sequence: TGTGCCAGCACCATACGGACAGGAGGTTACGAGCAGTACTTC.

The chain combines TRBV6-2 or TRBV6-3 with TRBJ2-7, with D tentatively TRBD2 (5 bases). Trimming took 5 bases from V and 2 from J, leaving 16 bases between them. Germline CDR1 reads MNHEY; CDR2 reads SVGEGT. This CDR3 region has 15 residues. The chain's CDR3 is CASSHARETTYEQYF. The CDR3 DNA reads as TGTGCCAGCAGTCACGCAAGGGAGACGACCTACGAGCAGTACTTC.

In regard to this clone: At the DNA level, this CDR3 is encoded by other sequences in the same sample as well. The DNA of the CDR3 is TGCGCCAGCAGCTTCGACAGGGTGAACACTGAAGCTTTCTTT. This translates into CASSFDRVNTEAFF. The chain couples TRBV5-1 to TRBJ1-1, with 7 bases identical to TRBD1. Germline V gene lookup returns CDR1 SGHRS and CDR2 YFSETQ. V lost 2 bases and J lost 0; bases outside the gene matches: 1. CDR3 length: 14 residues.

CDR3 amino acids: CASSAYSSGGINEQFF. DNA of the CDR3: TGTGCCAGCAGCGCCTACTCCAGCGGGGGGATCAATGAGCAGTTCTTC. The V gene is TRBV4-2, the J gene TRBJ2-1, with TRBD2 matching over 9 bases. The CDR3 contains 16 residues. V shed 5 bases and J 6 bases; nucleotides not matched to a gene: 11. Germline loops: CDR1 LGHNA, CDR2 YNFKEQ.

This clone has only one observation. The chain has TRBV5-1 and TRBJ1-5, with D possibly being TRBD1 (5 bases). Germline loops: CDR1 SGHRS, CDR2 YFSETQ. V was cut by 0 bases and J by 6 bases, with 10 bases left in between. This CDR3 spans 14 amino acids. The DNA for the CDR3 is TGCGCCAGCAGCTTGGAATGGGGGGGTCAGCCCCAGCATTTT. As protein: CASSLEWGGQPQHF.

The V and J genes are TRBV9 and TRBJ2-5; weak D call: TRBD1 (5 bases). V lost 2 bases to trimming and J lost 7 bases, with 12 bases between them. This CDR3 spans 13 amino acids. The germline CDR1 and CDR2 sequences are SGDLS and YYNGEE. The CDR3 nucleotides read TGTGCCAGCAGCGTGGACCAGGGTGGGACCCAGTACTTC. This sequence encodes CASSVDQGGTQYF.

The V call is TRBV5-5, the J call TRBJ1-2; possibly TRBD1 for D (6 bases). Per the germline V gene, CDR1 is SGHKS and CDR2 is YYEKEE (reference sequence). V gave up 4 bases and J gave up 3 bases, with 16 bases separating them. The CDR3 loop spans 15 amino acids. The CDR3 reads CASSPRGGLDYGYTF. For the CDR3, the DNA is TGTGCCAGCAGCCCGAGGGGGGGGCTTGACTATGGCTACACCTTC.